Shown below are 32 T cell receptor beta chains from a single sample sequenced in a study of beta chain features in type 1 diabetes. Sequenced material consisted of expressed TCRB transcripts (all of the isolated RNA was reverse transcribed). Libraries were prepared by immunoSEQ multiplex PCR; TCRdb keeps only in-frame clonotypes and omits some of them. The table records 300,000 to 350,000 clones, about 14% of them present only once. The sequencing sample was made of central memory CD4+ T cells from blood. The source is a young man in good health.

The chain recombines TRBV2 with TRBJ2-7, with D perhaps TRBD1 or TRBD2 (5 bases each). CDR3 length: 13 residues. CDR1 is SNHLY, CDR2 FYNNEI, per germline. Trimming cost V 4 bases and J 5 bases, with 12 bases left between them. CDR3 in DNA: TGTGCCAGCAGTGTGGGACGCGTTGACGAGCAGTACGTC. Translating gives CASSVGRVDEQYV.

This clone was recorded at least ten times. The rearrangement uses TRBV9 and TRBJ2-1, with D possibly matching TRBD1 (6 bases). The CDR3 runs to 14 residues. Trimming took off 6 bases at V and 8 bases at J, with 18 bases between the two ends. The germline V gene has CDR1 SGDLS and CDR2 YYNGEE. CDR3 region: CASNKNHRVYEQFF. The CDR3 DNA follows: TGTGCCAGCAACAAGAATCACAGGGTCTATGAGCAGTTCTTC.

V is TRBV5-3 and J is TRBJ2-2; TRBD1 is a possible D gene (6 bases). TRBV5-3 is assigned to the ORF class and has an uncertain function. V was clipped by 5 bases and J by 1 base, with 15 bases between them. The CDR3 runs to 16 residues. The CDR3 DNA sequence: TGTGCCAGAAGTCGTACAGGGTGGTTGAACACCGGGGAGCTGTTTTTT. Translation gives CARSRTGWLNTGELFF.

This clone was seen only a few times. CDR3 bases: TGCGCCAGCAGCTTGGAGGGGAAGTCCGGCTATGGCTACACCTTC. It encodes CASSLEGKSGYGYTF. The chain employs TRBV5-1 and TRBJ1-2; TRBD1 might be the D (5 bases). The germline V gene has CDR1 SGHRS and CDR2 YFSETQ. The CDR3 length is 15 residues. V was cut by 0 bases and J by 4 bases, with 13 bases left in between.

The rearrangement joins TRBV7-7 to TRBJ2-1; 9 bases agree with TRBD2. The CDR3 totals 15 residues. The junction had 8 bases not matched to a gene; V was cut back by 3 bases and J by 8 bases. CDR1 and CDR2 from the germline V gene are SSHAT and FNYEAQ (reference sequence). CDR3 loop: CASSFAGTSFHEQFF. The CDR3, as DNA: TGTGCCAGCAGCTTTGCCGGGACTAGCTTCCATGAGCAGTTCTTC.

This chain links TRBV19 with TRBJ1-3; D might be TRBD1 (5 bases). V lost 3 bases to trimming and J lost 4 bases, with 10 bases between them. Germline lookup yields CDR1 LNHDA and CDR2 SQIVND (reference sequence). The CDR3 sequence is 14 residues long. CDR3 nucleotides: TGTGCCAGTAGTATCTCCGCAGGGGGAAACACCATATATTTT. This translates into CASSISAGGNTIYF.

The table lists this clone with a few counts. The V and J genes are TRBV27 and TRBJ2-5; tentative D call: TRBD1 (5 bases). The germline V gene encodes CDR1 MNHEY and CDR2 SMNVEV (reference sequence). The CDR3 consists of 13 residues. Trimming removed 5 bases from V and 8 bases from J, with 15 bases in between. CDR3 region: CASSSRAVGTQYF. Here the CDR3 DNA reads TGTGCCAGCAGTAGCAGGGCGGTTGGAACCCAGTACTTC.

This clone was seen only a few times. This chain links TRBV18 with TRBJ1-1; TRBD1 aligns across 7 bases. Looked up from germline, CDR1 is KGHSH and CDR2 is LQKENI. CDR3 length: 14 amino acids. The J segment lost 2 bases and the V segment lost 3 bases, leaving 3 bases of the junction unmatched. The chain's CDR3 is CASSPRQGNTEAFF. The CDR3 DNA reads TGTGCCAGCTCACCCAGACAGGGCAACACTGAAGCTTTCTTT.

This clone was seen a handful of times. The rearrangement joins TRBV5-1 to TRBJ1-1, with 7 bases that match TRBD1. The CDR3 contains 14 residues. The germline V gene has CDR1 SGHRS and CDR2 YFSETQ. The ends lost 4 bases at V and 1 base at J; junction bases unmatched: 4. The CDR3 DNA sequence: TGCGCCAGCAGCACATCAGGGGGGAACACTGAAGCTTTCTTT. This encodes CASSTSGGNTEAFF.

This clone showed up just a few times. J is TRBJ2-5 and V is TRBV27; D not resolved. The V end lost 5 bases, the J end lost 4 bases, and 17 bases lay between the germline ends. The CDR3 consists of 15 residues. Germline values: CDR1 MNHEY, CDR2 SMNVEV (reference sequence). CDR3 sequence reads: CASSLTRTAIETQYF. CDR3 nucleotide sequence: TGTGCCAGCAGTCTAACGAGGACGGCCATAGAGACCCAGTACTTC.

This clone turned up a few times. V is TRBV19 and J is TRBJ1-4; 7 nucleotides agree with TRBD1. Germline CDR1 reads LNHDA; CDR2 reads SQIVND (reference sequence). CDR3 length equals 19 residues. V was clipped by 3 bases and J by 0 bases; unmatched bases: 13. This CDR3 is CASSILAGGGQPTNEKLFF. The CDR3 DNA reads TGTGCCAGTAGTATCTTGGCGGGAGGGGGCCAGCCAACTAATGAAAAACTGTTTTTT.

In its sample, this clone was seen a few times. V is TRBV6-5 and J is TRBJ2-3; possibly TRBD2 for D (6 bases). The CDR3 extends over 13 amino acids. V lost 5 bases, J lost 7 bases, and 13 bases lay in between. CDR1 is MNHEY and CDR2 is SVGAGI in the germline V gene. For the CDR3, the DNA is TGTGCCAGCAGTCGGGAGTCAGGGTATACGCAGTATTTT. This encodes CASSRESGYTQYF.

The table lists this clone with a few counts. The V call is TRBV10-3, the J call TRBJ2-2, with 9 bases matching TRBD1. V was clipped by 4 bases and J by 0 bases; unmatched bases: 3. This CDR3 is built from 16 residues. Germline assignment: CDR1 ENHRY and CDR2 SYGVKD. The CDR3 DNA follows: TGTGCCATCAGTGCAACAGGGGGCGCGAACACCGGGGAGCTGTTTTTT. This sequence encodes CAISATGGANTGELFF.

In this sample, this clone turned up a few times. V and J are TRBV29-1 and TRBJ2-3; either TRBD1 or TRBD2 may supply D (6 bases each). Germline loops: CDR1 SQVTM, CDR2 ANQGSEA. The CDR3 extends over 14 amino acids. Trimming left V 7 bases short and J 1 base short, with 15 bases between. The CDR3 region is CSARGLARTDTQYF. In DNA form, the CDR3 reads TGCAGCGCCCGGGGGCTAGCCCGCACAGATACGCAGTATTTT.

As to this clone: A much larger clone differs by one base, so this may be a read error. The CDR3 loop is CASSSYNEQFF. The CDR3 coding sequence is TGTGCCAGCAGCTCATACAATGAGCAGTTCTTC. This chain connects TRBV5-6 to TRBJ2-1, with D unresolved. CDR1 is SGHDT, CDR2 YYEEEE, per germline. The CDR3 covers 11 residues. Deletions cut 3 bases from V and 4 bases from J, with 2 bases between.

This clone came up many times. The gene calls are TRBV10-3 and TRBJ1-3; D unresolved. The CDR3 totals 13 residues. Germline CDR1 is ENHRY and CDR2 is SYGVKD. V was clipped by 11 bases and J by 0 bases, with 11 bases between them. CDR3 nucleotides: TGTGCCGTAACTTCGGCCTCTGGAAACACCATATATTTT. Its translation: CAVTSASGNTIYF.

This clone was counted only a few times. This chain links TRBV29-1 with TRBJ1-1; no clear D. The CDR3 sequence is 13 residues long. V gave up 4 bases and J gave up 1 base, with 10 bases separating them. The germline V gene encodes CDR1 SQVTM and CDR2 ANQGSEA. CDR3 loop: CSVAQSQNTEAFF. DNA of the CDR3: TGCAGCGTTGCCCAGAGCCAGAACACTGAAGCTTTCTTT.

This clone was seen a few times. This chain joins TRBV6-6 and TRBJ1-5; 8 nucleotides align to TRBD1. The length of the CDR3 is 13 residues. V shed 10 bases and J 5 bases; nucleotides not matched to a gene: 7. Germline V gene lookup returns CDR1 MNHNY and CDR2 SVGAGI (reference sequence). The CDR3 nucleotides are TGTGCCACCGGACAGGGAGCCCATCAGCCCCAGCATTTT. This gives the protein CATGQGAHQPQHF.

This clone was counted a few times. The rearrangement links TRBV30 to TRBJ1-6; D is unclear. The germline V gene has CDR1 GTSNPN and CDR2 SVGIG (reference sequence). This CDR3 is 13 amino acids long. The V gene lost 4 bases and the J gene lost 7 bases, with 11 bases spanning the gap. CDR3 residues: CAWTKGPNSPLHF. The CDR3 DNA is TGTGCCTGGACAAAAGGACCGAATTCACCCCTCCACTTT.

This chain connects TRBV6-6 to TRBJ1-1; unclear D gene. Trimming took 6 bases from V and 6 from J, leaving 8 bases between them. The CDR3 spans 11 residues. Germline V lookup: CDR1 MNHNY, CDR2 SVGAGI (reference sequence). CDR3 sequence (DNA): TGTGCCAGCAGCCGAACGGCTGAAGCTTTCTTT. Its translation: CASSRTAEAFF.

V and J are TRBV7-9 and TRBJ2-7; TRBD2 matches 10 bases. The CDR3 runs 14 residues. Trimming cost V 5 bases and J 6 bases; bases outside gene matches: 7. CDR1 and CDR2 from the germline V gene are SEHNR and FQNEAQ (reference sequence). CDR3 protein: CASSLLAGDTEQYF. The DNA for the CDR3 is TGTGCCAGCAGCCTCCTAGCGGGGGATACCGAGCAGTACTTC.

The chain employs TRBV6-5 and TRBJ1-2, with D possibly matching TRBD1 (5 bases). Germline CDR1 and CDR2: MNHEY and SVGAGI. CDR3 length: 14 amino acids. Trimming took off 3 bases at V and 7 bases at J, with 15 bases between the two ends. The CDR3 here is CASSYRQGRGGYTF. The DNA of the CDR3 is TGTGCCAGCAGTTATAGGCAGGGACGAGGTGGCTACACCTTC.

This clone was counted at least ten times. The V gene is TRBV30, the J gene TRBJ1-5; D ambiguous. Germline loops: CDR1 GTSNPN, CDR2 SVGIG (reference sequence). The CDR3 runs to 13 residues. Trimming left V 4 bases short and J 5 bases short, with 12 bases between. CDR3 in DNA: TGTGCCTGGAACAATGGAGAGGATCAGCCCCAGCATTTT. Residues: CAWNNGEDQPQHF.

The chain links TRBV7-9 to TRBJ2-7; 7 bases line up with TRBD2. CDR1 SEHNR and CDR2 FQNEAQ come from the germline V gene (reference sequence). Losses at the gene ends were 3 bases for V and 2 bases for J; bases not matched to a gene: 4. The CDR3 runs 14 residues. The CDR3 loop is CASSFGGTPYEQYF. CDR3 nucleotide sequence: TGTGCCAGCAGCTTCGGGGGGACCCCCTACGAGCAGTACTTC.

This rearrangement joins TRBV7-6 to TRBJ1-1; TRBD1 is a possible D gene (5 bases). Germline loops: CDR1 SGHVS, CDR2 FNYEAQ. Trimming shortened V by 3 bases and J by 0 bases, and 8 bases separated the two germline ends. The CDR3 totals 14 residues. The CDR3: CASSFSGLNTEAFF. Written as DNA, the CDR3 is TGTGCCAGCAGCTTTTCAGGGCTGAACACTGAAGCTTTCTTT. Full variable domain (outside the CDR3, taken from reference TRBV7-6 and TRBJ1-1): GAGVSQSPRYKVTKRGQDVALRCDPISGHVSLYWYRQALGQGPEFLTYFNYEAQQDKSGLPNDRFSAERPEGSISTLTIQRTEQRDSAMYRCASSFSGLNTEAFFGQGTRLTVV.

The CDR3 reads CASSPSGRPQVIQYF. DNA for the CDR3: TGTGCCAGCAGCCCGAGCGGGAGGCCCCAAGTTATCCAGTACTTC. The chain combines TRBV9 with TRBJ2-5; 9 bases are a match to TRBD2. Germline trimming cut 4 bases from V and 10 bases from J; bases unmatched to any gene: 14. The germline V gene encodes CDR1 SGDLS and CDR2 YYNGEE. This CDR3 region has 15 residues.

This clone appeared many times. The V and J genes are TRBV10-3 and TRBJ2-2, with 11 bases aligning to TRBD2. The germline CDR1 and CDR2 sequences are ENHRY and SYGVKD. Trimming cost V 7 bases and J 2 bases; bases outside gene matches: 3. The CDR3 length is 15 residues. This CDR3 reads CAIKGTSGNTGELFF. As DNA, the CDR3 is TGTGCCATCAAGGGGACTAGCGGAAACACCGGGGAGCTGTTTTTT.

J is TRBJ1-2 and V is TRBV28; D unresolved. The CDR3 has 10 residues. Deletions cut 10 bases from V and 8 bases from J, with 11 bases between. Germline V gene sequence: CDR1 MDHEN, CDR2 SYDVKM. CDR3 in amino acids: CATRLEGYTF. DNA for the CDR3: TGTGCCACCCGGTTGGAGGGCTACACCTTC.

The gene calls are TRBV4-3 and TRBJ1-2; D is perhaps TRBD1 (6 bases). This CDR3 region has 15 residues. Trimming removed 4 bases from V and 3 bases from J, with 15 bases in between. Germline V gene data show CDR1 as LGHNA and CDR2 as YSLEER. CDR3 sequence reads: CASSREVRGDYGYTF. The CDR3 bases are TGCGCCAGCAGCCGAGAAGTCAGGGGCGACTATGGCTACACCTTC.

This clone has a handful of counts. This chain uses TRBV5-1 with TRBJ2-1, with D possibly matching TRBD2 (6 bases). Trimming shortened V by 0 bases and J by 7 bases, and 11 bases separated the two germline ends. CDR3 length equals 14 residues. Germline V CDR1 and CDR2: SGHRS, YFSETQ. CDR3 sequence: CASSLGSGSNEQFF. CDR3 in DNA: TGCGCCAGCAGCTTGGGCAGCGGGTCGAATGAGCAGTTCTTC.

This clone has a handful of counts. The gene calls are TRBV7-6 and TRBJ2-3; D uncertain. This CDR3 is 13 amino acids long. Looked up from germline, CDR1 is SGHVS and CDR2 is FNYEAQ. The germline V and J ends were trimmed by 5 bases and 2 bases, with 8 bases remaining between them. The CDR3 DNA reads as TGTGCCAGCAGCCTTCTCTTCACAGATACGCAGTATTTT. Translating gives CASSLLFTDTQYF.

The chain employs TRBV4-1 and TRBJ1-2; TRBD1 might be the D (6 bases). Germline lookup yields CDR1 MGHRA and CDR2 YSYEKL. V lost 4 bases and J 2 bases, leaving 14 bases between the germline ends. The CDR3 consists of 15 residues. In nucleotides, the CDR3 is TGCGCCAGCAGCCTAGAGCGGGGGGCGAACTATGGCTACACCTTC. Amino acids: CASSLERGANYGYTF.